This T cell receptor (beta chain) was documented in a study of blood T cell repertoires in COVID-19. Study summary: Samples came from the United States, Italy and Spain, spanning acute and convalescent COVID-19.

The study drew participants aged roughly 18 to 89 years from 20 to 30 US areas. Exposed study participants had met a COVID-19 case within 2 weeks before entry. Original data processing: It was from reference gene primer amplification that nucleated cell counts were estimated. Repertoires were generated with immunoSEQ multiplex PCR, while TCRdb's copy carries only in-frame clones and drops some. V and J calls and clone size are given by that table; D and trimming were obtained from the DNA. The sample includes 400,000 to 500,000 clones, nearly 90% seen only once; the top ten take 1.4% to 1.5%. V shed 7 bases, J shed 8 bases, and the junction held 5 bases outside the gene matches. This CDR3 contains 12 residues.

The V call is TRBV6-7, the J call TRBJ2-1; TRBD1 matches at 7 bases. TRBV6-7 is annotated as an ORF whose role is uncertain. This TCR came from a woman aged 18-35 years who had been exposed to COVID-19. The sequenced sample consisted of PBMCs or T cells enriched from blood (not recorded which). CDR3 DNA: TGTGCCAGCACCCCCGGGACAGATGAGCAGTTCTTC. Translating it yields CASTPGTDEQFF.